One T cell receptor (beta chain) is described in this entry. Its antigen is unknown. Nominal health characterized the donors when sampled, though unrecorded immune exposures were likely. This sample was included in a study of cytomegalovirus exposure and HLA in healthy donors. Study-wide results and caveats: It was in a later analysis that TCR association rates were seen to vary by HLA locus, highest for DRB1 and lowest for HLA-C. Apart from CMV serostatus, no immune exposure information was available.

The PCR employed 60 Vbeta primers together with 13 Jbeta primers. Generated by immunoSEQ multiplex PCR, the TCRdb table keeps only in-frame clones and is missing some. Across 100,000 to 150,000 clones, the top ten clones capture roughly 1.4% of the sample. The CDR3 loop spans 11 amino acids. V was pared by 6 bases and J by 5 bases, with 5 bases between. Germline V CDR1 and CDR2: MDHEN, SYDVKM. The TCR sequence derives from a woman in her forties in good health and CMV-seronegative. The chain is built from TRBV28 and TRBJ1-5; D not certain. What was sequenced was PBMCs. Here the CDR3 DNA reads TGTGCCAGCAGGAGAGATCAGCCCCAGCATTTT. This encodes CASRRDQPQHF. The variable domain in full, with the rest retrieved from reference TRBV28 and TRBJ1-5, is DVKVTQSSRYLVKRTGEKVFLECVQDMDHENMFWYRQDPGLGLRLIYFSYDVKMKEKGDIPEGYSVSREKKERFSLILESASTNQTSMYLCASRRDQPQHFGDGTRLSIL.